This TCR beta chain was documented in a study of shared clonotypes between healthy human individuals (dated by TCRdb to about 2020). Concerning the study at large: Two women and a few men aged 18 to 49 years were included in the cohort. Per donor, three plates each were used for CD4 naive and CD4 memory, two for CD8 naive, and one for CD8 memory. Each donor's leukapheresis produced roughly between roughly 0.94 and 9.5 billion PBMCs. The study deeply sequenced blood TCR repertoires of 5 or 6 healthy adults to estimate repertoire size and the extent of clonotype sharing between individuals. Different laboratories and diverse techniques were used to prepare libraries and sequence TCR repertoires, to increase sequencing depth and limit assay-specific biases.

Notes on this clone: Its antigen remains unidentified. Base qualities were left out, and no much larger clone turns up one base away.

The donors were healthy, HIV-negative adults who had no recently reported acute infections or vaccinations. Every donor was a Caucasian adult living in Nashville, Tennessee, USA. CD4+ T cells were enriched through magnetic negative selection, after which naive cells were positively selected on CD45RA and the remaining negative fraction served as the memory subset. Blood was obtained by leukapheresis, after which PBMCs were separated by Ficoll-Histopaque density gradient centrifugation and cryopreserved in liquid nitrogen vapor phase. Analytical flow cytometry was used to check the purity and quantity of each magnetically sorted T cell population. Genomic DNA was isolated from each sorted fraction and quantified by UV absorbance on a Nanodrop 2000c. TCR CDR3 regions were amplified from genomic DNA by multiplex PCR using the deep immunoSEQ assay. Extracted genomic DNA from each cell subset was distributed evenly across all wells of several immunoSEQ 96-well plates, and each plate was treated as a replicate. For sorted subsets, approximately 190 ng genomic DNA, equal to about 30,000 T cell genomes, was loaded into each replicate PCR. The purified libraries were quantified using a Qubit 3.0 fluorometer, sized with a Bioanalyzer 2100, and then quantified again using the KAPA Library Quantification kit. Every immunoSEQ 96-well plate was sequenced on a dedicated single-read 150-cycle Illumina NextSeq 550 flow cell. Concerning the study's data processing: Because only junctional sequences without quality scores were contained in the immunoSEQ output, filtering matching that applied to full-length reads could not be performed. Sequences were annotated with PyIR, a Python wrapper for IgBLAST v1.9, using IMGT germline references to assign V/J genes and CDR3. Reads were removed for weak V/J assignments (E-value above 1e-6), missing CDR3, stop codons, out-of-frame junctions, or ambiguous translated residues. V3J clonotypes were defined by identical inferred V gene, J gene, and CDR3 amino acid sequence. Percentage overlap between repertoires was computed as shared unique clonotypes divided by the size of the smaller repertoire. Three approaches were used to assess repertoire richness: RTK rarefaction, the Chao1 estimator, and Recon v2.1 estimates of unobserved clonotypes. OLGA was used to compute generation probabilities for all TCRbeta clonotypes that the gDNA method yielded from a handful of donors. Held by TCRdb, this immuneACCESS table contains in-frame sequences only and omits some clones. Under half of the omission traces to an unresolved V gene where checked; the cause of the rest is unknown. D and trimming were read from the DNA, whereas the V and J calls and clone size are those reported in that table. In this sample the table shows millions of clones, just over 90% of which occur a single time. The top ten clonotypes cover under 0.15% of the sample.

CDR1 and CDR2 (MNHNY, SVGAGI) derive from the germline V gene (reference sequence). V gives up 2 bases and J gives up 7 bases, and the segment between their germline ends measures 17 bases. Reading from cysteine to phenylalanine, the CDR3 counts 15 amino acids. Here the CDR3 DNA is all that survives: 45 bases in frame from base 1. Overall study outcomes, separate from this receptor: The small number of donors limited the genetic and exposure-history diversity represented. Compared with non-shared clonotypes, clonotypes shared by all four sorted-subset donors had higher generation probabilities. Rarefaction of sorted-subset datasets indicated incomplete sequencing despite the large sequencing depth. Larger estimated clonotype richness was generally found for naive subsets than for memory subsets. Sampling was restricted to blood, and TCR repertoires in tissues likely differ from the TCR repertoires found in blood. Pairwise subsampling indicated that sequencing depth was expected to affect the degree of clonotype sharing among donors. Across a handful of donors, about 5% of naive CD4, roughly 3.8% of naive CD8, 2.3% of memory CD4, and 0.4% to 0.45% of memory CD8 clonotypes were shared.

The chain links TRBV6-6 with TRBJ2-5, and TRBD2 may be the D gene, going by 6 matching bases. This sequence originates from a young man in good health. Sequenced input: naive CD4+ T cells sorted from blood. Taken with the paper, the label for cell subset or site translates to: CD45RA+ positively selected. The CDR3 loop reads CASSYNPGDPGTQYF. The DNA is as follows: TGTGCCAGCAGTTACAATCCGGGGGACCCGGGGACCCAGTACTTC.